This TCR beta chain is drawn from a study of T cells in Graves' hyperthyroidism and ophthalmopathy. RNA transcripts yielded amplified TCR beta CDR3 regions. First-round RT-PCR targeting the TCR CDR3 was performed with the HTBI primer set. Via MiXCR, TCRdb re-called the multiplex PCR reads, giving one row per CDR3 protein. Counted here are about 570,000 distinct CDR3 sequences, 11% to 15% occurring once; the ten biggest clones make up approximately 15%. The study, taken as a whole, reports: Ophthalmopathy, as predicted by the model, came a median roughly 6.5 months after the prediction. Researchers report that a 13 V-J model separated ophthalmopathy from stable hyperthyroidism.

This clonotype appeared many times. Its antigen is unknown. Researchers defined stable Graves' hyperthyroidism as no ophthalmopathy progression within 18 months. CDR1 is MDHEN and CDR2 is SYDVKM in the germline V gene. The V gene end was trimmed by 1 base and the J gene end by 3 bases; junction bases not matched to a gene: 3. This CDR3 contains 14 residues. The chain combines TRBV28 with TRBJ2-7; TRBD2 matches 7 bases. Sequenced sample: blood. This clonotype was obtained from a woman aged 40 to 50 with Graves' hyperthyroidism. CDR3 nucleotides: TGTGCCAGCAGTTTATCGGGGACTAACTACGAGCAGTACTTC. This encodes CASSLSGTNYEQYF.